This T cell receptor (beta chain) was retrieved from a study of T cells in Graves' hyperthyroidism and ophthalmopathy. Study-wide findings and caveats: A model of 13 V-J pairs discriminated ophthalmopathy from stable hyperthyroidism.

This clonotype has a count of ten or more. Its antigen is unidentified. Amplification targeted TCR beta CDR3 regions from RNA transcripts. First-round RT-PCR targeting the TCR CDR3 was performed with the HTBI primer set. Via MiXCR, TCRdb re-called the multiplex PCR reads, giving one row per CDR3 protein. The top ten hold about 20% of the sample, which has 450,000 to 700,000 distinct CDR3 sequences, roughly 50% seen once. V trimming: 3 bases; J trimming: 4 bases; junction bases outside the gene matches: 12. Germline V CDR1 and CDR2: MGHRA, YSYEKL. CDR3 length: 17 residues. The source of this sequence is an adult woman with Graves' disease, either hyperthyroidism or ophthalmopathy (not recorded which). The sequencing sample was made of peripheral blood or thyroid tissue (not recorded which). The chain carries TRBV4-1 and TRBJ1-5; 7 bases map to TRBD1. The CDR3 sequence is CASSHGLTGDSNQPQHF. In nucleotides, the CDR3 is TGCGCCAGCAGCCACGGCCTAACAGGGGATTCAAATCAGCCCCAGCATTTT.